One sample yielded the 14 T cell receptor beta chains listed below, sequenced in a study of cytomegalovirus exposure and HLA in healthy donors. The PCR employed 60 Vbeta primers together with 13 Jbeta primers. Assay: immunoSEQ multiplex PCR; the TCRdb copy retains only in-frame clones and omits some. The sample lists some 150,000 clones, nearly 80% occurring once. The sample was PBMCs. These receptors all stem from a woman aged 25-40 years in good health and CMV-seronegative.

The chain combines TRBV6-5 with TRBJ1-2; a weak D match, TRBD1 (6 bases). In germline, CDR1 is MNHEY, CDR2 SVGAGI. Trimming removed 7 bases at V and 6 bases at J, with 15 bases between. The CDR3 is 13 amino acids. CDR3 coding DNA: TGTGCCAGCATGCCGGGGGGGGCTGATGGCTACACCTTC. It codes for CASMPGGADGYTF.

This clone turned up a few times. CDR3 region: CASNNRGNYGYTF. CDR3 in DNA: TGTGCCAGCAACAACCGGGGTAACTATGGCTACACCTTC. V usage is TRBV6-6 and J usage is TRBJ1-2; D not certain. This CDR3 is built from 13 residues. Trimming shortened V by 7 bases and J by 1 base, and 10 bases separated the two germline ends. Germline CDR1 is MNHNY and CDR2 is SVGAGI (reference sequence).

The chain recombines TRBV4-2 with TRBJ2-2, with D uncertain. CDR1 and CDR2 from the germline V gene are LGHNA and YNFKEQ. The V end was cut by 5 bases, the J end by 0 bases, with 10 bases between. The CDR3 runs to 15 residues. The CDR3 DNA reads as TGTGCCAGCAGCGTCCGATCAGCGAACACCGGGGAGCTGTTTTTT. Translating it yields CASSVRSANTGELFF.

This chain links TRBV28 with TRBJ1-5, with no clear D. CDR3 length equals 14 residues. In germline, CDR1 is MDHEN, CDR2 SYDVKM. V was trimmed by 4 bases and J by 5 bases, leaving 12 bases between them. This chain's CDR3 is CASSSEREDQPQHF. CDR3 nucleotide sequence: TGTGCCAGCAGTTCCGAAAGAGAGGATCAGCCCCAGCATTTT.

The chain carries TRBV2 and TRBJ1-2; TRBD1 might be the D (5 bases). Per germline, CDR1 SNHLY and CDR2 FYNNEI. The CDR3 spans 16 residues. V was pared by 0 bases and J by 4 bases, with 15 bases between. The CDR3 here is CASSEAHEGTTYGYTF. CDR3 sequence (DNA): TGTGCCAGCAGTGAAGCGCATGAGGGGACTACCTATGGCTACACCTTC.

The chain links TRBV5-4 to TRBJ2-5; 13 positions agree with TRBD2. In germline, CDR1 is SGHNT, CDR2 YYREEE (reference sequence). V dropped 0 bases and J dropped 13; count of bases not matched to a gene: 12. The length of the CDR3 is 16 residues. The CDR3 sequence: CASSLGTGLAGAFLYF. Written as DNA, the CDR3 is TGTGCCAGCAGCTTGGGGACCGGACTAGCGGGGGCCTTTCTGTACTTC. The full variable domain, completed using reference TRBV5-4 and TRBJ2-5, is ETGVTQSPTHLIKTRGQQVTLRCSSQSGHNTVSWYQQALGQGPQFIFQYYREEENGRGNFPPRFSGLQFPNYSSELNVNALELDDSALYLCASSLGTGLAGAFLYFGPGTRLLVL.

The V gene is TRBV7-2, the J gene TRBJ1-5, with D unresolved. CDR3 size: 12 residues. Germline V gives CDR1 SGHTA, CDR2 FQGNSA. V dropped 3 bases and J dropped 4 bases, with 4 bases sitting between them. Here the CDR3 reads CASSFRNQPQHF. The CDR3 bases are TGTGCCAGCAGCTTCAGAAATCAGCCCCAGCATTTT.

The J gene is TRBJ1-1, the V gene TRBV30; unclear D gene. Trimming removed 2 bases from V and 1 base from J, with 8 bases in between. The germline V gene encodes CDR1 GTSNPN and CDR2 SVGIG (reference sequence). The CDR3 contains 13 residues. The CDR3 sequence is CAWSLGRNTEAFF. The CDR3 nucleotides are TGTGCCTGGAGTCTCGGGAGGAACACTGAAGCTTTCTTT. Supplemented by reference TRBV30 and TRBJ1-1, the full variable domain reads SQTIHQWPATLVQPVGSPLSLECTVEGTSNPNLYWYRQAAGRGLQLLFYSVGIGQISSEVPQNLSASRPQDRQFILSSKKLLLSDSGFYLCAWSLGRNTEAFFGQGTRLTVV.

This clone was recorded only once. The rearrangement uses TRBV6-5 and TRBJ2-2; TRBD1 matches 7 bases. The trim removed 0 bases at V and 14 bases at J, leaving 6 bases unmatched. The CDR3 runs 13 residues. Germline V gene data show CDR1 as MNHEY and CDR2 as SVGAGI. CDR3 DNA: TGTGCCAGCAGTTACTCTGCCCAGGGGGTTCTGTTTTTT. This sequence encodes CASSYSAQGVLFF.

Notes on this clone: The junction differs from germline at one of its ends, possibly a read error. The chain is built from TRBV9 and TRBJ2-1; perhaps TRBD1 as D (5 bases). The germline V gene encodes CDR1 SGDLS and CDR2 YYNGEE. The CDR3 covers 12 residues. The CDR3 nucleotides are TGTGCCAGCAGCGCCCTCACAGGTATTCTGATCTTC. Translating it yields CASSALTGILIF. Together with reference TRBV9 and TRBJ2-1, the CDR3 gives the full variable domain: DSGVTQTPKHLITATGQRVTLRCSPRSGDLSVYWYQQSLDQGLQFLIQYYNGEERAKGNILERFSAQQFPDLHSELNLSSLELGDSALYFCASSALTGILIFGPGTRLTVL.

This clone was observed once. This chain joins TRBV19 and TRBJ2-5; D possibly corresponds to TRBD1 (5 bases). The length of the CDR3 is 14 residues. Per germline, CDR1 LNHDA and CDR2 SQIVND (reference sequence). The ends were cut back, 1 base at V and 5 bases at J, with 11 bases in the middle. This CDR3 is CASSIGGLRETQYF. The DNA for the CDR3 is TGTGCCAGTAGTATAGGGGGCTTAAGGGAGACCCAGTACTTC.

The chain couples TRBV14 to TRBJ2-4, with TRBD1 matching 7 bases. Germline V gene sequence: CDR1 SGHDN, CDR2 FVKESK. Trimming took 1 base from V and 0 from J; bases not matched to a gene: 9. The CDR3 is made up of 18 amino acids. For the CDR3, the DNA is TGTGCCAGCAGCCAAGGACCTTGGGACAGTTTAGCCAAAAACATTCAGTACTTC. Translated, it gives CASSQGPWDSLAKNIQYF. Complete variable domain (other parts from reference TRBV14 and TRBJ2-4): EAGVTQFPSHSVIEKGQTVTLRCDPISGHDNLYWYRRVMGKEIKFLLHFVKESKQDESGMPNNRFLAERTGGTYSTLKVQPAELEDSGVYFCASSQGPWDSLAKNIQYFGAGTRLSVL.

The chain recombines TRBV15 with TRBJ2-7, with TRBD2 as a possible D gene (6 bases). The V end lost 0 bases, the J end lost 6 bases, and 9 bases lay between the germline ends. The length of the CDR3 is 13 residues. Germline CDR1 and CDR2: LNHNV and YYDKDF (reference sequence). CDR3 loop: CATSRDFGGEQYF. DNA for the CDR3: TGTGCCACCAGCAGAGATTTCGGGGGCGAGCAGTACTTC.

The V and J genes are TRBV5-1 and TRBJ2-1; TRBD2 aligns across 12 bases. Germline CDR1 is SGHRS and CDR2 is YFSETQ. This CDR3 is 18 amino acids long. Unmatched junction bases numbered 9, after V lost 1 base and J lost 4 bases. The CDR3, as DNA: TGCGCCAGCAGCTTGAAGACTAGCGGGGGTCGAGGTTACAATGAGCAGTTCTTC. This codes for CASSLKTSGGRGYNEQFF.